The rows below give T cell receptor beta chains drawn from one sample of a study of tumor-infiltrating lymphocytes in primary liver carcinoma. TCRdb reprocessed the multiplex PCR reads via MiXCR and lists one record per CDR3 protein. This table holds 100,000 to 150,000 distinct CDR3 sequences, 64% found once. Sequenced: liver tumor tissue from sampling region 3. The receptors shown here come from a woman in her fifties or sixties with primary liver carcinoma and hepatitis B virus infection. The CDR3 runs from the conserved cysteine through the conserved F or W. D genes are given only for firm matches. Only part of the rows carry a size: once, few, many, or a class if the clone is expanded.

abundance	v_gene	d_gene	j_gene	CDR3aa	CDR3nt
many	TRBV14	TRBD1	TRBJ1-6	CASSQDRGNSPLHF	TGTGCCAGCAGCCAAGACAGGGGGAATTCACCCCTCCACTTT
many	TRBV10-2	TRBD1	TRBJ1-6	CASRSGQGNSPLHF	TGCGCCAGCAGATCTGGACAGGGTAATTCACCCCTCCACTTT
.	TRBV12-3/TRBV12-4	TRBD1	TRBJ2-5	CARSDAGTGQESQYF	TGTGCCAGGAGTGATGCCGGGACAGGGCAAGAGTCCCAGTACTTC
many	TRBV6-5	.	TRBJ2-1	CASSYSPSTYNEQFF	TGTGCCAGCAGTTACTCGCCCTCTACCTACAATGAGCAGTTCTTC
few	TRBV7-7	.	TRBJ2-3	CASSPIGGNADTQYF	TGTGCTAGCAGCCCAATAGGGGGAAATGCAGATACGCAGTATTTT
once	TRBV11-2	.	TRBJ2-7	CATSFGSPYEQYF	TGTGCCACCAGCTTTGGGAGTCCCTACGAGCAGTACTTC
medium-sized	TRBV29-1	.	TRBJ2-2	CSAERRGKTGELFF	TGCAGCGCCGAACGAAGGGGGAAGACCGGGGAGCTGTTTTTT
many	TRBV5-5	.	TRBJ2-3	CASSLQTGVVADTQYF	TGTGCCAGCAGCCTACAGACGGGGGTTGTAGCAGATACGCAGTATTTT
.	TRBV29-1	.	TRBJ2-7	CSVVRTGNTYEQYF	TGCAGCGTTGTGAGGACTGGGAATACCTACGAGCAGTACTTC
many	TRBV5-1	.	TRBJ1-5	CASSLAPGDQPQHF	TGCGCCAGCAGCTTGGCCCCCGGGGATCAGCCCCAGCATTTT
.	TRBV15	.	TRBJ2-3	CATSRDGHTDTQYF	TGTGCCACCAGCAGAGATGGGCACACAGATACGCAGTATTTT
.	TRBV4-1	.	TRBJ2-7	CASSQGTYEQHF	TGCGCCAGCAGCCAAGGCACCTACGAGCAGCACTTC
.	TRBV10-3	.	TRBJ2-2	CAISEEFSTGELFF	TGTGCCATCAGTGAAGAGTTCTCCACCGGGGAGCTGTTTTTT
once	TRBV11-1	.	TRBJ2-7	CACSLRGASYEQYF	TGCGCCTGCAGCTTAAGGGGGGCCTCCTACGAGCAGTACTTT
.	TRBV11-2	.	TRBJ1-2	CASNHEGGGGYTF	TGTGCCAGCAACCATGAGGGGGGTGGAGGCTACACCTTC
.	TRBV6-5	.	TRBJ1-2	CASSSSGCRNYGYAF	TGTGCCAGCAGTTCATCAGGGTGCAGGAACTATGGCTACGCCTTC
.	TRBV11-3	.	TRBJ2-7	CASSSSGWEHEHYF	TGTGCCAGCAGCTCAAGCGGGTGGGAGCACGAGCATTACTTC
many	TRBV14	TRBD1	TRBJ2-7	CASSHQSTGGEQYF	TGTGCCAGCAGCCATCAATCGACAGGGGGGGAGCAGTACTTC